The rows below give T cell receptor beta chains drawn from one sample of a study of shared clonotypes between healthy human individuals. The repertoire was sequenced with immunoSEQ multiplex PCR; TCRdb's copy has only in-frame clones and lacks some. Altogether 950,000 to 1,100,000 clones are present, about 77% being singletons, with the ten largest covering nearly 1.5%. The specimen sequenced was memory CD4+ T cells sorted from blood. The receptors stem from a man between 18 and 35 years old in good health. CDR3s leave out the opening cysteine and the closing phenylalanine or tryptophan. The D gene is left open where the match is weak. Size is omitted from some rows. Given values are once, few, many or a class for expanded clones.

cdr3_length v_call clone_size d_call cdr3_aa
12 TRBV10-2 . . ASSAEGQRYGYT
15 TRBV5-4 . . ASSLINSGTSTDTQY
12 TRBV6-5 . . ASSPRGNTGELF
11 TRBV10-3 . . AISGGSGYGYT
13 TRBV5-1 . . ASAPRSPNTDTQY
12 TRBV30 . . AWSSGTLDQPQH
10 TRBV27 few TRBD1 ASSRGQGEQY
11 TRBV10-1 . . ASSLGPNTEAF
12 TRBV30 . TRBD2 AWSVSSGPYEQY
12 TRBV11-2 . . ASSLEVREETQY
12 TRBV30 . TRBD1 AWSTGQGSQPQH
12 TRBV7-3 . . ASSLAGSREKLF
14 TRBV25-1 . . ASSQPGVRFSHEQY
10 TRBV5-1 . . ASRTASDEQY
12 TRBV7-2 . TRBD1 ASRGQVNTGELF
12 TRBV2 . . ASSGPKGGTEAF
13 TRBV27 few TRBD2 ASSSLGLAEETQY
12 TRBV7-2 once TRBD1 ASTTGGTKETQY
13 TRBV4-3 . TRBD1 ASSQEDRQGYGYT
14 TRBV2 . TRBD2 ASSEEAGGGYNEQF
14 TRBV18 . . ASSPPAGNRVGEQY
13 TRBV6-1 . . ASSDLQGLIYGYT
13 TRBV6-5 . TRBD2 ASSYSGTSGNEQY
11 TRBV18 . . ASSPYQAEPLH
13 TRBV5-1 . . ASSPPRGNTDTQY
11 TRBV11-2 . TRBD1 ASSFGTVGEQY
13 TRBV28 . . ASGAGDLGGYGYT
16 TRBV11-2 once TRBD2 ASSLQGLAGGGFDTQY
15 TRBV21-1 once . ASSTRDRGGVGYGYT
14 TRBV5-1 few . ASSLEGSHSGNTIY
14 TRBV19 . . ASSSWLAKVGGELF
13 TRBV19 . TRBD1 ASSPQGAGGNTIY
13 TRBV7-2 . . ASSPRTGRGNEQF
14 TRBV15 . TRBD1 ATSRDYGTGPTEAF
13 TRBV2 . TRBD1 ASSNPGQGYEKLF
12 TRBV18 . . ASSPTDSGNTIY
11 TRBV6-6 . . ASSYSDTYEQY
14 TRBV5-1 . TRBD2 ASSLALAGKLYEQY
12 TRBV11-3 . TRBD1 ASSLRQGSGELF
15 TRBV6-1 . TRBD1 ASSDGGQAFSGNTIY
10 TRBV6-1 . . ASSEQGYEQF
12 TRBV4-2 . . ASSQVDFSYEQY
13 TRBV18 . . ASSPLATSGNTIY
15 TRBV4-1 . . ASSQDSLRDFNYGYT
8 TRBV30 . . AWNPLGYT
12 TRBV7-2 . . ASSFKPGAYEQY
12 TRBV6-1 . . ASLRIEGAGELF
13 TRBV18 . TRBD1 ASSPLQGSTETQY
11 TRBV7-4 many . ARDDKDQETQY
12 TRBV7-7 . . ASSEQWGSYEQY
13 TRBV30 . . AWQPRAGLNYGYT
12 TRBV10-1 few TRBD1 ASSDEGPGGKLF
14 TRBV6-4 . . ASSDSSPGPLYEQY
12 TRBV6-5 . TRBD2 ASSSSGASYEQY